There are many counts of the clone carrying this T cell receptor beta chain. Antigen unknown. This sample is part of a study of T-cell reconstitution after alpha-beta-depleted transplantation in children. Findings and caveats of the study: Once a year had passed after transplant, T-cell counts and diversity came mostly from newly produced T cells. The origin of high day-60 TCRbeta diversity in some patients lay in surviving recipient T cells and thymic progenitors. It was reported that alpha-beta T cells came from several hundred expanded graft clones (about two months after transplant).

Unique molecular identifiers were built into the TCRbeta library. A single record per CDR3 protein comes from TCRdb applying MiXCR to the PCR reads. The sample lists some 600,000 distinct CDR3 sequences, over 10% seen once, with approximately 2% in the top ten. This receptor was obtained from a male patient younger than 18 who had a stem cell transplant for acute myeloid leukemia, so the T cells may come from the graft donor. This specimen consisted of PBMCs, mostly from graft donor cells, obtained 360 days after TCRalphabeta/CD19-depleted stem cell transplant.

This CDR3 is CASSSGPLAGGFGEQFF. DNA of the CDR3: TGCGCCAGCAGCTCCGGTCCCCTAGCGGGAGGGTTTGGAGAGCAGTTCTTC. This chain uses TRBV4-3 with TRBJ2-1; the match to TRBD2 covers 12 bases. This CDR3 spans 17 amino acids. Looked up from germline, CDR1 is LGHNA and CDR2 is YSLEER. After removal of 5 bases from V and 10 bases from J, the junction contained 15 bases not matched to a gene.